These 21 T cell receptor beta chains came from one sample sequenced in a study of T cell repertoires in ileal Crohn's disease. Measured with immunoSEQ multiplex PCR; TCRdb has only the in-frame clones, and not every one. The table lists more than 3,500 clones, about 79% of them singletons. The sample comprised ileal tissue. The receptors derive from an adult with Crohn's disease.

The gene calls are TRBV18 and TRBJ2-5; a possible D gene is TRBD1 (5 bases). The CDR3 runs to 13 residues. Trimming stripped 4 bases from V and 1 base from J, with 7 bases between. Germline CDR1 reads KGHSH; CDR2 reads LQKENI. CDR3 DNA: TGTGCCAGCTCACAGGGGCTCCAAGAGACCCAGTACTTC. Its protein is CASSQGLQETQYF.

This clone appeared a single time. The chain links TRBV5-1 to TRBJ2-7; 9 positions match TRBD1. Germline V CDR1 and CDR2: SGHRS, YFSETQ. V lost 5 bases and J lost 5; bases outside the gene matches: 14. This CDR3 comprises 16 residues. This CDR3 is CASSFGGGQGRNEQYF. CDR3 DNA: TGCGCCAGCAGTTTCGGCGGGGGACAGGGAAGAAACGAGCAGTACTTC.

This clone is labeled as large. This chain connects TRBV5-1 to TRBJ1-2; TRBD1 matches at 8 bases. V was clipped by 4 bases and J by 7 bases; unmatched bases: 3. This CDR3 region has 12 residues. In germline, CDR1 is SGHRS, CDR2 YFSETQ. CDR3 amino acids: CASSMDRVGYTF. The CDR3 DNA reads as TGCGCCAGCAGCATGGACAGGGTTGGCTACACCTTC.

The genes are TRBV18 and TRBJ1-5; 7 bases agree with TRBD1. CDR1 is KGHSH and CDR2 is LQKENI in the germline V gene. Germline trimming cut 2 bases from V and 4 bases from J; bases unmatched to any gene: 5. The CDR3 is made up of 15 amino acids. The CDR3 here is CASSPGTQGNQPQHF. The CDR3 DNA reads as TGTGCCAGCTCACCAGGCACACAGGGGAATCAGCCCCAGCATTTT.

The chain carries TRBV30 and TRBJ1-1; D uncertain. Trimming stripped 4 bases from V and 2 bases from J, with 14 bases between. This CDR3 comprises 14 residues. The germline CDR1 and CDR2 sequences are GTSNPN and SVGIG (reference sequence). CDR3 coding DNA: TGTGCCTGGAATTTGGACTACGGCAACACTGAAGCTTTCTTT. It codes for CAWNLDYGNTEAFF.

V and J are TRBV19 and TRBJ1-1, with no clear D. CDR1 is LNHDA and CDR2 is SQIVND in the germline V gene (reference sequence). The CDR3 is made up of 13 amino acids. The V and J ends lost 5 bases and 1 base respectively, with 8 bases between them. In DNA form, the CDR3 reads TGTGCCAGTAGTCCGGGTGGGAACACTGAAGCTTTCTTT. This sequence encodes CASSPGGNTEAFF.

J is TRBJ2-7 and V is TRBV15, with TRBD2 as a possible D gene (6 bases). The V gene lost 0 bases and the J gene lost 0 bases, with 9 bases spanning the gap. Germline CDR1 and CDR2: LNHNV and YYDKDF (reference sequence). CDR3 length: 15 residues. CDR3 region: CATSRELASSYEQYF. In DNA form, the CDR3 reads TGTGCCACCAGCAGAGAACTAGCCAGCTCCTACGAGCAGTACTTC.

Concerning this clone itself: One end of the junction is discordant with germline, which a read error may explain. This chain uses TRBV5-1 with TRBJ1-6, with D uncertain. This CDR3 has 14 residues. Germline assignment: CDR1 SGHRS and CDR2 YFSETQ. CDR3 DNA sequence: TGCGCCAGCAGCCCACCCTCTAGAAATTCCCCCCTCCACTTT. It codes for CASSPPSRNSPLHF.

The V and J genes are TRBV19 and TRBJ2-7, with D possibly TRBD1 on 6 matching bases. Germline CDR1 is LNHDA and CDR2 is SQIVND (reference sequence). The CDR3 length is 15 residues. V dropped 4 bases and J dropped 2 bases, with 15 bases sitting between them. The CDR3 DNA is TGTGCCAGTAGTAGTATGGGACAAGGAGCCTACGAGCAGTACTTC. It encodes CASSSMGQGAYEQYF.

J is TRBJ1-1 and V is TRBV18, with D maybe TRBD1 (6 bases). V was shortened by 4 bases and J by 11 bases, with 17 bases between the two germline ends. Germline CDR1 reads KGHSH; CDR2 reads LQKENI. This CDR3 is 13 amino acids long. The CDR3: CASSRLSGDEAFF. The CDR3 bases are TGTGCCAGCTCACGTCTCTCAGGGGATGAGGCTTTCTTT.

This clone rates as large. The chain is built from TRBV2 and TRBJ2-7, with D tentatively TRBD1 (6 bases). With 5 bases removed from V and 3 bases from J, the gap between germline ends came to 8 bases. CDR1 and CDR2 (germline): SNHLY, FYNNEI. This CDR3 contains 12 residues. CDR3 loop: CASSYRDYEQYF. The CDR3 DNA sequence: TGTGCCAGCAGTTACAGGGACTACGAGCAGTACTTC.

This clone was detected only a few times. The V gene is TRBV27, the J gene TRBJ1-1, with TRBD1 matching 8 bases. Germline CDR1 and CDR2: MNHEY and SMNVEV (reference sequence). V trimming: 5 bases; J trimming: 13 bases; junction bases outside the gene matches: 12. This CDR3 is built from 13 residues. CDR3 nucleotide sequence: TGTGCCAGCAGTGTCCTACCAGGGGGCGAGGATTTCTTT. Translated, it gives CASSVLPGGEDFF.

The CDR3 DNA sequence: TGTGCCAGTAGTAGAAAACAGCGGGACCTGGGGGAGACCCAGTACTTC. This sequence encodes CASSRKQRDLGETQYF. V and J are TRBV19 and TRBJ2-5, with TRBD2 matching over 7 bases. Per the germline V gene, CDR1 is LNHDA and CDR2 is SQIVND (reference sequence). The V gene end was trimmed by 4 bases and the J gene end by 5 bases; junction bases not matched to a gene: 13. The CDR3 extends over 16 amino acids.

V usage is TRBV7-9 and J usage is TRBJ2-7; a weak D match, TRBD1 (5 bases). The CDR3 has 15 amino acids. Trimming cost V 4 bases and J 2 bases, with 15 bases left between them. From germline, CDR1 is SEHNR and CDR2 FQNEAQ (reference sequence). In nucleotides, the CDR3 is TGTGCCAGCAGCTCTAGTGCGCAGGGCACCTACGAGCAGTACTTC. This translates into CASSSSAQGTYEQYF.

The chain employs TRBV18 and TRBJ2-1; 9 nucleotides agree with TRBD2. The junction had 14 bases not matched to a gene; V was cut back by 6 bases and J by 8 bases. This CDR3 contains 16 residues. Germline V gene sequence: CDR1 KGHSH, CDR2 LQKENI. The CDR3 reads CASSQAAGGLLDEQFF. The CDR3 region has the DNA TGTGCCAGCTCCCAGGCAGCGGGGGGCCTCCTGGATGAGCAGTTCTTC. Full variable domain (missing parts from reference TRBV18 and TRBJ2-1): NAGVMQNPRHLVRRRGQEARLRCSPMKGHSHVYWYRQLPEEGLKFMVYLQKENIIDESGMPKERFSAEFPKEGPSILRIQQVVRGDSAAYFCASSQAAGGLLDEQFFGPGTRLTVL.

The chain links TRBV11-2 to TRBJ1-4; no definite D call. The CDR3 loop spans 13 amino acids. Trimming removed 6 bases at V and 8 bases at J, with 13 bases between. Germline CDR1 reads SGHAT; CDR2 reads FQNNGV. The CDR3 DNA reads as TGTGCCAGCAGATGGGCAATTGGAGAAAAACTGTTTTTT. Translation: CASRWAIGEKLFF.

The V and J genes are TRBV6-1 and TRBJ2-1; 7 positions agree with TRBD1. Trimming removed 2 bases from V and 3 bases from J; junction bases left unmatched: 4. The CDR3 is 15 amino acids. Germline loops: CDR1 MNHNS, CDR2 SASEGT. The CDR3 region is CASSEYSGGYNEQFF. CDR3 coding DNA: TGTGCCAGCAGTGAATATTCAGGGGGCTACAATGAGCAGTTCTTC.

The chain recombines TRBV21-1 with TRBJ1-6; the table's D call TRBD1 went unverified against the DNA. TRBV21-1 is flagged as a pseudogene. This CDR3 region has 15 residues. CDR3 sequence: CASSSNTGWNSPLHF. For the CDR3, the DNA is TGTGCCAGCAGCTCAAACACAGGGTGGAATTCACCCCTCCACTTT.

The rearrangement uses TRBV25-1 and TRBJ1-5; 8 bases map to TRBD1. Germline loops: CDR1 MGHDK, CDR2 SYGVNS. The CDR3 spans 13 residues. The J segment lost 7 bases and the V segment lost 8 bases, leaving 7 bases of the junction unmatched. CDR3: CASGGDRTQPQHF. Here the CDR3 DNA reads TGTGCCAGCGGAGGGGACAGGACGCAGCCCCAGCATTTT.

V usage is TRBV2 and J usage is TRBJ2-3; D is undetermined. Looked up from germline, CDR1 is SNHLY and CDR2 is FYNNEI. V lost 4 bases to trimming and J lost 8 bases, with 13 bases between them. The CDR3 consists of 13 residues. CDR3 nucleotide sequence: TGTGCCAGCAGTGCCCCGGTTACCCCTACGCAGTATTTT. Residues: CASSAPVTPTQYF.

This chain joins TRBV18 and TRBJ1-3; D not resolved. V dropped 2 bases and J dropped 4 bases, with 9 bases sitting between them. The CDR3 is 14 amino acids. CDR1 is KGHSH, CDR2 LQKENI, per germline. In nucleotides, the CDR3 is TGTGCCAGCTCACCAGAGGGAACAGGAAACACCATATATTTT. This codes for CASSPEGTGNTIYF.